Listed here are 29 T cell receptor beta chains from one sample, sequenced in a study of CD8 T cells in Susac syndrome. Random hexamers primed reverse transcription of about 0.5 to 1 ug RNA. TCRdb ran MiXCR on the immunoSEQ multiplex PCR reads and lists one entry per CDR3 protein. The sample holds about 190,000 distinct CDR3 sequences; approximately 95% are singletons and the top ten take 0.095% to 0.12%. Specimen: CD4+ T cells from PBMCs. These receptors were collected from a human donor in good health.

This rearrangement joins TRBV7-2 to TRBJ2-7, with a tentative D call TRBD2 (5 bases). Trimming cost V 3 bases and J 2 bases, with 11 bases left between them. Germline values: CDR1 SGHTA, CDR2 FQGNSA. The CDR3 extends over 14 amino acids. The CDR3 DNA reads TGTGCCAGCAGCTTGAGGGCAGGACCCTACGAGCAGTACGTC. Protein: CASSLRAGPYEQYV.

In DNA form, the CDR3 reads TGTGCCTGGAGTGCGGGACAGCTGTCGGGAAAACTGTTTTTT. It specifies CAWSAGQLSGKLFF. The chain carries TRBV30 and TRBJ1-4, with 7 bases aligning to TRBD1. CDR1 is GTSNPN and CDR2 is SVGIG in the germline V gene (reference sequence). CDR3 length: 14 amino acids. Trimming took 1 base from V and 10 from J; bases not matched to a gene: 9.

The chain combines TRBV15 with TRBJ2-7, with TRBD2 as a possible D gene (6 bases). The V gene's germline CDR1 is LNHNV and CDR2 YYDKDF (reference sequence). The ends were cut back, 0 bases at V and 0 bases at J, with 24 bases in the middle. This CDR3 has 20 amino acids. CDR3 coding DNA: TGTGCCACCAGCAGAGACCTGGCGCAGGGAGGTTGGGATGGCTCCTACGAGCAGTACGTC. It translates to CATSRDLAQGGWDGSYEQYV.

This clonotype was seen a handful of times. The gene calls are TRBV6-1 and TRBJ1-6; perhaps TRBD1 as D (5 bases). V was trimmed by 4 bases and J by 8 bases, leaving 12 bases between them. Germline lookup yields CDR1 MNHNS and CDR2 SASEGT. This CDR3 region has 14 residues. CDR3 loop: CASSVRTLDSPLHF. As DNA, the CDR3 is TGTGCCAGCAGTGTCAGGACACTTGATTCACCCCTCCACTTT.

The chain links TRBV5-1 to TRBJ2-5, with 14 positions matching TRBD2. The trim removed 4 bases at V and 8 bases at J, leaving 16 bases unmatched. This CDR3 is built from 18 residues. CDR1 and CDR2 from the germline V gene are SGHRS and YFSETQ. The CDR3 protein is CASSLIGTSGGIGSTQYF. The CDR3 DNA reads TGCGCCAGCAGCCTGATTGGGACTAGCGGGGGAATTGGGTCTACCCAGTACTTC.

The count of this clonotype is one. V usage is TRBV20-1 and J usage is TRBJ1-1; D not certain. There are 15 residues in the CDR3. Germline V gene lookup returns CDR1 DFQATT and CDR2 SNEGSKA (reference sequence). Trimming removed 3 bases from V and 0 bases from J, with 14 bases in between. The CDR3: CSARTLRALNTEAFF. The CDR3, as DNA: TGCAGTGCTAGGACCCTTAGAGCTCTGAACACTGAAGCTTTCTTT.

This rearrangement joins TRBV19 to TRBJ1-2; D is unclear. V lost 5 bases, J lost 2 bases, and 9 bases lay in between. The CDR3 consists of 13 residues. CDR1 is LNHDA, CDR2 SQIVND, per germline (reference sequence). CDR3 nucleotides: TGTGCCAGTAGTCGACACCAGAACTATGGCTACACCTTC. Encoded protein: CASSRHQNYGYTF.

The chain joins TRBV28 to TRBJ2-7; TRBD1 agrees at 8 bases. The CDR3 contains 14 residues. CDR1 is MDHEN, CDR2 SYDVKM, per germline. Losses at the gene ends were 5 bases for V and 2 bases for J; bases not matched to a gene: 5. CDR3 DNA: TGTGCCAGCAGTAGGACAGGGTTTACCTACGAGCAGTACTTC. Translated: CASSRTGFTYEQYF.

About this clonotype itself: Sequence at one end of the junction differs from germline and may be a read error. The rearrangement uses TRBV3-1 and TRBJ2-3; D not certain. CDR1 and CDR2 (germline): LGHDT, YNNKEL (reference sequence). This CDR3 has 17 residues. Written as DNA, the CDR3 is TGTGCCAGCAGCCAAGAGTTAAGGGTTCTGAGCACAGATACGCAGTTTTTT. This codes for CASSQELRVLSTDTQFF.

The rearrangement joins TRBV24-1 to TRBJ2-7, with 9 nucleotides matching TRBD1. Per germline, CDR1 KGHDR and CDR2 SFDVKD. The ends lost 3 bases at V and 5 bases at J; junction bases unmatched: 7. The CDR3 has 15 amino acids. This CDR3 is CATSDPGQGSHEQYF. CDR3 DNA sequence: TGTGCCACCAGTGATCCGGGACAGGGCTCACACGAGCAGTACTTC.

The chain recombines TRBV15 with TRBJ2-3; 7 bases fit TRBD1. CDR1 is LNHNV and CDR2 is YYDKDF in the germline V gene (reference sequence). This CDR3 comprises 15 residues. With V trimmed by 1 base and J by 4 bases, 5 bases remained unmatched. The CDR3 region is CATSRGQGFADTQYF. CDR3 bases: TGTGCCACCAGCAGAGGACAGGGTTTTGCAGATACGCAGTATTTT.

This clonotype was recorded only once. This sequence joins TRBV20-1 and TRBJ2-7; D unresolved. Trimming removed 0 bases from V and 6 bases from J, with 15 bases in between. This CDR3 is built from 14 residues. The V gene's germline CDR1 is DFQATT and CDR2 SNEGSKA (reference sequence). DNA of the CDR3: TGCAGTGCTAGAGAAGGGCTCGGCCCCCTCGAGCAGTACTTC. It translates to CSAREGLGPLEQYF.

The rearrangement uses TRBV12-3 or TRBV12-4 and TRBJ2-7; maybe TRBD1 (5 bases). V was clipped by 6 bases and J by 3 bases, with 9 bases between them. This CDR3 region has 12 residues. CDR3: CASSPQGYEQYF. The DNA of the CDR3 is TGTGCCAGCAGCCCGCAGGGCTACGAGCAGTACTTC.

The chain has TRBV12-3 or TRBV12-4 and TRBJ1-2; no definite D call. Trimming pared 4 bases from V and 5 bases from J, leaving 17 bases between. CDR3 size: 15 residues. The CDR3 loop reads CASSSPGIGLYGYTF. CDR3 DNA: TGTGCCAGCAGTTCCCCTGGGATCGGACTTTATGGCTACACCTTC.

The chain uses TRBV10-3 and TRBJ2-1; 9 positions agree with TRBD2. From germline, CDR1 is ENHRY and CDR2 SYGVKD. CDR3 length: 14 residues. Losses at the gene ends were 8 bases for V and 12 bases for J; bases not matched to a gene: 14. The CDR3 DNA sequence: TGTGCCATCGCTTTCGGCGGGGGGGCCGGGTGGCAGTTCTTC. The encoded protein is CAIAFGGGAGWQFF.

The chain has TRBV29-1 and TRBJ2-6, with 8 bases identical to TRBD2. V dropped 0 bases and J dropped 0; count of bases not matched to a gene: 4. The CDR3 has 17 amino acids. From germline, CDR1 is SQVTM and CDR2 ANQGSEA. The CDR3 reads CSVEDRAGVSGANVLTF. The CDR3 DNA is TGCAGCGTTGAAGATCGAGCGGGGGTCTCTGGGGCCAACGTCCTGACTTTC.

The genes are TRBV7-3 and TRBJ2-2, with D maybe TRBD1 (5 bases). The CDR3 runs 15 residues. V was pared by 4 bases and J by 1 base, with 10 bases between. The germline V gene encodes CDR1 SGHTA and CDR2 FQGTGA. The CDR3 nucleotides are TGTGCCAGCAGCTCGCTGACAGAGAACACCGGGGAGCTGTTTTTT. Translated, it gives CASSSLTENTGELFF.

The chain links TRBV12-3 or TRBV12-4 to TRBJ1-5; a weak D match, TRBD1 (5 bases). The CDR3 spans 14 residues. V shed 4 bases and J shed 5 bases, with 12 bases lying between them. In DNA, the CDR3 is TGTGCCAGCAGTTCCTCGGGGGGGGATCAGCCCCAGCATTTT. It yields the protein CASSSSGGDQPQHF.

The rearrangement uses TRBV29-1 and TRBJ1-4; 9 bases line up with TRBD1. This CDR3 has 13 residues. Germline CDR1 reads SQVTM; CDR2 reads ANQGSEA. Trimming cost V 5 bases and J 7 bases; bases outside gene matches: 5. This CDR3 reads CSVTQGAGEKLFF. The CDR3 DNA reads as TGCAGCGTTACACAGGGGGCAGGTGAAAAACTGTTTTTT.

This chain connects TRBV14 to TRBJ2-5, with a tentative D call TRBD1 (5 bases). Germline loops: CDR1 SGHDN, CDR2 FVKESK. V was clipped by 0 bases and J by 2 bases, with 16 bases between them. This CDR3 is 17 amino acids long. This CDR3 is CASSQDNRKGAQETQYF. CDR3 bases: TGTGCCAGCAGCCAAGATAACAGGAAAGGGGCACAAGAGACCCAGTACTTC. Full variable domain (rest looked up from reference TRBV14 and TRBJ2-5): EAGVTQFPSHSVIEKGQTVTLRCDPISGHDNLYWYRRVMGKEIKFLLHFVKESKQDESGMPNNRFLAERTGGTYSTLKVQPAELEDSGVYFCASSQDNRKGAQETQYFGPGTRLLVL.

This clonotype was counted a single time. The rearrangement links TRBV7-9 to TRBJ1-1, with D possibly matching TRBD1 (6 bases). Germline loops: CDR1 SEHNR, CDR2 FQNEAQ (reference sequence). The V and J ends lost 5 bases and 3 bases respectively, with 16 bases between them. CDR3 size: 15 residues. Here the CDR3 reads CASSSRGSVDTEAFF. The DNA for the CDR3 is TGTGCCAGCAGCAGCAGGGGAAGCGTTGACACTGAAGCTTTCTTT.

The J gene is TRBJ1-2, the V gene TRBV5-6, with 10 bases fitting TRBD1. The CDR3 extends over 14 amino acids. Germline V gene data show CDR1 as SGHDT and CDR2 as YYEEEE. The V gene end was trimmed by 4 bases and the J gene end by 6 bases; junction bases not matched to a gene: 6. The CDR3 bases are TGTGCCAGCAGCGGGACAGGGGAGGTCGATGGCTACACCTTC. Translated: CASSGTGEVDGYTF.

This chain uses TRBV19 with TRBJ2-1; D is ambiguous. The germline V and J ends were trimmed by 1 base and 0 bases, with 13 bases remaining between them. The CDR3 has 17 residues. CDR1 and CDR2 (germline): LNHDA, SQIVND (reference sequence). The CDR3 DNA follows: TGTGCCAGTAGTATAGTCCACAGTCTCAGCTCCTACAATGAGCAGTTCTTC. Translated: CASSIVHSLSSYNEQFF.

The CDR3 bases are TGTGCCAGCAGCGCGGTAGGACATCCGGCGGAGACCCAGTACTTC. Translated: CASSAVGHPAETQYF. The J gene is TRBJ2-5, the V gene TRBV3-1; TRBD1 might be the D (5 bases). Germline V gives CDR1 LGHDT, CDR2 YNNKEL (reference sequence). V lost 5 bases and J 5 bases, leaving 18 bases between the germline ends. This CDR3 region has 15 residues.

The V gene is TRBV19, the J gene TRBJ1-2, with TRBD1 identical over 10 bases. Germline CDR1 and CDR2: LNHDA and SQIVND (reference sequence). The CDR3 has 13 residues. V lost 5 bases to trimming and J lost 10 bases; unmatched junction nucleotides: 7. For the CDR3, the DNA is TGTGCCAGTAGTCGCGGGACAGGGGAAGACTACACCTTC. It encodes CASSRGTGEDYTF.

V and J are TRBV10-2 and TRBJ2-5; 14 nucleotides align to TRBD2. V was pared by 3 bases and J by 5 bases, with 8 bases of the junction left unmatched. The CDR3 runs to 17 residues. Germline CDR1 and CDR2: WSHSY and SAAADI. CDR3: CASSDHAGLAGVETQYF. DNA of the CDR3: TGCGCCAGCAGTGATCACGCGGGACTAGCGGGGGTTGAGACCCAGTACTTC.

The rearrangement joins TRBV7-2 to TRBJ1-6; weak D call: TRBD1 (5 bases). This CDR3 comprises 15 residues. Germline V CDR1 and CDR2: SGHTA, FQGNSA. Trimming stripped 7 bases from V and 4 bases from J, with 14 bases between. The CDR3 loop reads CASTGGDPYNSPLHF. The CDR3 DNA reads TGTGCCAGCACCGGTGGGGACCCATATAATTCACCCCTCCACTTT.

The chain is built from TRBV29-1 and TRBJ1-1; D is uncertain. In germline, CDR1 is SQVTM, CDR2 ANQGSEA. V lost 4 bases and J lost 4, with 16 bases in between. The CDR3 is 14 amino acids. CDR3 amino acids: CSVGGPQRGTEAFF. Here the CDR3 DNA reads TGCAGCGTTGGTGGCCCTCAAAGAGGCACTGAAGCTTTCTTT.

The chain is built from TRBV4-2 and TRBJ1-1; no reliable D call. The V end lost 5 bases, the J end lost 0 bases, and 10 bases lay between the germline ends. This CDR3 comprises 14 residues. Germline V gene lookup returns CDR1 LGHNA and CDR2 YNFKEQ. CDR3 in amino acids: CASSTTDMNTEAFF. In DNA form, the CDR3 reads TGTGCCAGCAGCACGACGGATATGAACACTGAAGCTTTCTTT.